This section outlines one T cell receptor beta chain sequence together with its context. Its antigen remains unidentified. This sample stems from a study of blood T cells in healthy people across ages. The study, taken as a whole, reports: In older individuals, TCR beta diversity per million T cells was lower, falling roughly linearly with age.

Using a J-beta primer mix together with a sample-barcoded 5' primer, a second PCR was run for about 7 to 12 cycles. TCRdb processed the 5' RACE reads anew with MiXCR; each CDR3 protein has one entry. The data hold approximately 580,000 distinct CDR3 sequences, with more than 20% observed a single time. The same data also contributed to another study, on T cells of mothers and their children. From that report: The second PCR's M1S primer added sample barcodes and 2-4 random nucleotides. Similar thymic selection effects on TCR recombination output appear in pairs, both related and unrelated. Related mother and child pairs showed slightly greater overlap (not significant) than unrelated pairs did.

Sample: blood. The sequence derives from a boy aged 5-17 years in good health.

DNA of the CDR3: TGTGCCAGCAGCCCGGAACCGGGACAGGCCTACGAGCAGTACTTC. Translated: CASSPEPGQAYEQYF. The gene calls are TRBV7-2 and TRBJ2-5, with 8 bases that match TRBD1. The J call may be faulty, since TRBJ2-7 better matches the DNA end. The CDR3 loop spans 15 amino acids. Germline CDR1 and CDR2: SGHTA and FQGNSA.